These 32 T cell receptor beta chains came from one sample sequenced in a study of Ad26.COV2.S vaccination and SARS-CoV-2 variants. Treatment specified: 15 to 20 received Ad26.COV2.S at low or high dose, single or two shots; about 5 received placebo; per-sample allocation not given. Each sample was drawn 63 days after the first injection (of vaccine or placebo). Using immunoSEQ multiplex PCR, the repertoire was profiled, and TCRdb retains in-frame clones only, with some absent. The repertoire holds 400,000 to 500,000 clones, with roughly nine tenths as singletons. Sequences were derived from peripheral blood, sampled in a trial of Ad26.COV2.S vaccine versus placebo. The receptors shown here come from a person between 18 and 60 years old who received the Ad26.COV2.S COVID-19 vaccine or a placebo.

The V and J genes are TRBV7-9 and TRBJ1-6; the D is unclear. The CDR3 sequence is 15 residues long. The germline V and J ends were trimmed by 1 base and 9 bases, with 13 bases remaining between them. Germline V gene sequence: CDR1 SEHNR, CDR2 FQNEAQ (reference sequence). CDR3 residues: CASSLGPPSGSPLHF. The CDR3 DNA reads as TGTGCCAGCAGCTTAGGTCCACCTTCGGGTTCACCCCTCCACTTT.

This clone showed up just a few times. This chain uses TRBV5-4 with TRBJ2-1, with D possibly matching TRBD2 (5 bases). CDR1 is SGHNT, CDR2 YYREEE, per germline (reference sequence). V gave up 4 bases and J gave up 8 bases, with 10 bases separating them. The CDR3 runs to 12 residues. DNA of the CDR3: TGTGCCAGCAGCACTAGTGGGCATGAGCAGTTCTTC. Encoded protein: CASSTSGHEQFF.

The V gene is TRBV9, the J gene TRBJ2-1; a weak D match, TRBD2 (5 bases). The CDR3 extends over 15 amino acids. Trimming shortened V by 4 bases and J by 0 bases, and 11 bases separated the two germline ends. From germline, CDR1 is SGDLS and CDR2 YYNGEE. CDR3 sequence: CASSLDSASYNEQFF. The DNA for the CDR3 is TGTGCCAGCAGCCTAGATAGCGCCTCCTACAATGAGCAGTTCTTC.

CDR3 loop: CASSPMALAGFSYEQYV. The CDR3 nucleotides are TGTGCCAGCAGCCCGATGGCCCTAGCGGGATTTTCCTACGAGCAGTACGTC. The chain recombines TRBV7-8 with TRBJ2-7; 9 nucleotides line up with TRBD2. The germline CDR1 and CDR2 sequences are SGHVS and FQNEAQ. The CDR3 extends over 17 amino acids. V was clipped by 5 bases and J by 1 base; unmatched bases: 12.

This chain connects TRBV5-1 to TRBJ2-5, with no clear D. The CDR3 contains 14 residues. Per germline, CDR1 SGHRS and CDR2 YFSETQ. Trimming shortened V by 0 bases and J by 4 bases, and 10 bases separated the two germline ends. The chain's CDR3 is CASSLGEVGETQYF. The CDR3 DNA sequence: TGCGCCAGCAGCTTGGGTGAAGTGGGAGAGACCCAGTACTTC.

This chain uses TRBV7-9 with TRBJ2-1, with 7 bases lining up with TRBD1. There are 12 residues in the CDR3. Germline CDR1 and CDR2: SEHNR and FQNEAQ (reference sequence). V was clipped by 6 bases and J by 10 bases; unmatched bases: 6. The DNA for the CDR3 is TGTGCCAGCAGTTTCGACAGGGTCGAGCAGTTCTTC. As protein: CASSFDRVEQFF.

CDR3 in amino acids: CAISEGDRVIYEQYF. The DNA of the CDR3 is TGTGCCATCAGTGAGGGGGACAGAGTAATCTACGAGCAGTACTTC. The chain joins TRBV10-3 to TRBJ2-7, with 7 bases matching TRBD1. CDR1 ENHRY and CDR2 SYGVKD come from the germline V gene. Losses at the gene ends were 2 bases for V and 3 bases for J; bases not matched to a gene: 7. This CDR3 has 15 residues.

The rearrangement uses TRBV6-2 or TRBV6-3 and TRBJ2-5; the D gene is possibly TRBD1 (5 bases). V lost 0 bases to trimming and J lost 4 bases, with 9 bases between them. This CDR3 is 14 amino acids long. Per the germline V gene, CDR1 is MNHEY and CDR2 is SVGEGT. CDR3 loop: CASSYSMGRETQYF. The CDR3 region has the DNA TGTGCCAGCAGTTACTCGATGGGGCGAGAGACCCAGTACTTC.

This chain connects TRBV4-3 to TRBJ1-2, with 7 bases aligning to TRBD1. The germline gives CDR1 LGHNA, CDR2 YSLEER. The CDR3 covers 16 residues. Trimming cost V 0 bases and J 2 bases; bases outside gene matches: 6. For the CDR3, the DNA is TGCGCCAGCAGCCAAGAGCGCCCGACAGGGAACTATGGCTACACCTTC. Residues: CASSQERPTGNYGYTF.

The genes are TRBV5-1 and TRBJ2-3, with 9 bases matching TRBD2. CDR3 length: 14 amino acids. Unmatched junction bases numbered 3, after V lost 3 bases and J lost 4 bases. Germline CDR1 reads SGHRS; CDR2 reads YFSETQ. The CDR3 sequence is CASSSAGGADTQYF. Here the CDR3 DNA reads TGCGCCAGCAGCTCAGCGGGAGGAGCAGATACGCAGTATTTT.

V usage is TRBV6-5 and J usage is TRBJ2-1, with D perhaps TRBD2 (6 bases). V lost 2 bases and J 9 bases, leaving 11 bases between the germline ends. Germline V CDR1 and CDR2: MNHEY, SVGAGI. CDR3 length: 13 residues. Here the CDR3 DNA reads TGTGCCAGCAGTTACAGGAGGGTTGGTGAGCAGTTCTTC. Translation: CASSYRRVGEQFF.

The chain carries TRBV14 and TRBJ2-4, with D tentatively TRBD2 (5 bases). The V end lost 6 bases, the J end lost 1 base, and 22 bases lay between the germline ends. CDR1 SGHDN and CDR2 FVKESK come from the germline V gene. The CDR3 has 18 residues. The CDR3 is CASSPTLPRERAKNIQYF. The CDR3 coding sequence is TGTGCCAGCAGTCCGACCCTCCCTCGGGAAAGGGCCAAAAACATTCAGTACTTC.

The CDR3 sequence is CASSLGGKNEQYF. In DNA, the CDR3 is TGTGCCAGCAGCCTCGGGGGGAAAAACGAGCAGTACTTC. The chain is built from TRBV5-4 and TRBJ2-7; 7 bases are shared with TRBD2. The CDR3 has 13 residues. Germline V gives CDR1 SGHNT, CDR2 YYREEE (reference sequence). V lost 4 bases to trimming and J lost 5 bases; unmatched junction nucleotides: 6.

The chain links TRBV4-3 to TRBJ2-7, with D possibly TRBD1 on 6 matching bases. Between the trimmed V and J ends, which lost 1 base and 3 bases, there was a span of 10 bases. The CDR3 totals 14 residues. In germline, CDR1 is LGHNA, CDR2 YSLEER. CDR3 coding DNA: TGCGCCAGCAGCCAAGGGGGGCGGGTCTACGAGCAGTACGTC. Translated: CASSQGGRVYEQYV.

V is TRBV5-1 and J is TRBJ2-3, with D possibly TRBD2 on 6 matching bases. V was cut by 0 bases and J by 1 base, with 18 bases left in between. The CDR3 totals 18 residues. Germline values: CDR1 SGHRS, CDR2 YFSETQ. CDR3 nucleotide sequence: TGCGCCAGCAGCTTGGGTCTCGCGGGGCAGGGAGGCACAGATACGCAGTATTTT. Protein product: CASSLGLAGQGGTDTQYF.

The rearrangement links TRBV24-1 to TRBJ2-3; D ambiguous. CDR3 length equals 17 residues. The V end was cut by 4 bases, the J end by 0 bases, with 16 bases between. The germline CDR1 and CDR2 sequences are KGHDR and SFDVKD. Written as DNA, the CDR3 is TGTGCCACCAGTGACCCGCTGAAACAGCGCAGCACAGATACGCAGTATTTT. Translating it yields CATSDPLKQRSTDTQYF.

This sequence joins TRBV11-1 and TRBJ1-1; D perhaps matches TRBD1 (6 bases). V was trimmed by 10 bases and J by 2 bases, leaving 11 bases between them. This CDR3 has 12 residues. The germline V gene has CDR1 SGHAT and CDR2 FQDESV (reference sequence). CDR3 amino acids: CATGHLNTEAFF. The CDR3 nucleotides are TGTGCCACGGGACACCTTAACACTGAAGCTTTCTTT.

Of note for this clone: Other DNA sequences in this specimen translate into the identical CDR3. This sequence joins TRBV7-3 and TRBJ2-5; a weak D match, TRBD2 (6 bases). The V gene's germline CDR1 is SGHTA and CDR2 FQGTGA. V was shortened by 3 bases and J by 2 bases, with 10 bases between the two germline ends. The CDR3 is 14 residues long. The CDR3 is CASSLGGEQETQYF. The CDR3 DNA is TGTGCCAGCAGCTTGGGGGGTGAACAAGAGACCCAGTACTTC.

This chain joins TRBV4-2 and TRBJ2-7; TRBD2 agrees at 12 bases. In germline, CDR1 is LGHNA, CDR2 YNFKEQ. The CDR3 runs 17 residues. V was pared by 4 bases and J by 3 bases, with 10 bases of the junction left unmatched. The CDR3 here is CASSPPFSSGGGYEQYF. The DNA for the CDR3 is TGTGCCAGCAGCCCCCCATTTTCTAGCGGGGGGGGCTACGAGCAGTACTTC.

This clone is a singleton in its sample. The CDR3 spells CASSADRALYNEQFF. The CDR3 nucleotides read TGTGCCAGCAGTGCCGACAGGGCCCTCTACAATGAGCAGTTCTTC. The chain couples TRBV9 to TRBJ2-1, with 7 positions matching TRBD1. Germline trimming cut 5 bases from V and 3 bases from J; bases unmatched to any gene: 8. The CDR3 covers 15 residues. From germline, CDR1 is SGDLS and CDR2 YYNGEE.

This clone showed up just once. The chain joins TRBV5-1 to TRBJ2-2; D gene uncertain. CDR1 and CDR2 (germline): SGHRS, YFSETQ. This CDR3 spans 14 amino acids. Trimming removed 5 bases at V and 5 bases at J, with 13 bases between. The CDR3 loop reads CASSPPGLTGELFF. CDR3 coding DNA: TGCGCCAGCAGTCCCCCGGGCTTAACCGGGGAGCTGTTTTTT.

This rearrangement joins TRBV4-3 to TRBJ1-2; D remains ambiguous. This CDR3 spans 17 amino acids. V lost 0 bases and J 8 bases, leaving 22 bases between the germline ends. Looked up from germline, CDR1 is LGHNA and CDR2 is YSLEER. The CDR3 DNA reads TGCGCCAGCAGCCAAGATTTGGGTCCCCGGACCGTAGGGGGCTACACCTTC. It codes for CASSQDLGPRTVGGYTF.

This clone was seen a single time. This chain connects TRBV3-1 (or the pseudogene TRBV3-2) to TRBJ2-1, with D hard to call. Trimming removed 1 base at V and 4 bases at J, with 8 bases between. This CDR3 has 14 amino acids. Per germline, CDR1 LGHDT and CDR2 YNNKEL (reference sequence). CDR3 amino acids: CASSQAYTYNEQFF. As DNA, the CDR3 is TGTGCCAGCAGCCAAGCCTATACGTACAATGAGCAGTTCTTC.

The CDR3: CASSHGYSGANVLTF. CDR3 coding DNA: TGTGCCAGCAGCCACGGTTACTCTGGGGCCAACGTCCTGACTTTC. This sequence joins TRBV7-8 and TRBJ2-6, with D unresolved. V was shortened by 5 bases and J by 0 bases, with 8 bases between the two germline ends. The CDR3 loop spans 15 amino acids. CDR1 and CDR2 (germline): SGHVS, FQNEAQ.

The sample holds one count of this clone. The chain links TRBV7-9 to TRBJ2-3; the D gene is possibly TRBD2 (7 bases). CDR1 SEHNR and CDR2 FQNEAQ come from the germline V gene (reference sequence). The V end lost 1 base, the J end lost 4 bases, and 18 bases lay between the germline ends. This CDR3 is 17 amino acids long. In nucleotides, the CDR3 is TGTGCCAGCAGCTTAGTAGCGTGGGGCGGGGGCCCAGATACGCAGTATTTT. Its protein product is CASSLVAWGGGPDTQYF.

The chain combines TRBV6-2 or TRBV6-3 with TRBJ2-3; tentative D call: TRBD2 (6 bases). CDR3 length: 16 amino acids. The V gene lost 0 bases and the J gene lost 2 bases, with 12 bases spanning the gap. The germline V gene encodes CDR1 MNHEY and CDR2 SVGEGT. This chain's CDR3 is CASSYSGLRTTDTQYF. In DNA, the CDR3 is TGTGCCAGCAGTTACTCGGGACTGAGGACCACAGATACGCAGTATTTT.

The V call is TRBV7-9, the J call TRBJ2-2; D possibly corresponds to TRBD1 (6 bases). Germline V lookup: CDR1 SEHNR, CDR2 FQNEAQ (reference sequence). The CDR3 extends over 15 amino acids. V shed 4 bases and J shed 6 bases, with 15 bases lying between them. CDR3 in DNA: TGTGCCAGCAGCTCCCGCCAGGGGTATCCCGGGGAGCTGTTTTTT. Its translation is CASSSRQGYPGELFF. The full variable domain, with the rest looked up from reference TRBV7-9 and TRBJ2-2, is DTGVSQNPRHKITKRGQNVTFRCDPISEHNRLYWYRQTLGQGPEFLTYFQNEAQLEKSRLLSDRFSAERPKGSFSTLEIQRTEQGDSAMYLCASSSRQGYPGELFFGEGSRLTVL.

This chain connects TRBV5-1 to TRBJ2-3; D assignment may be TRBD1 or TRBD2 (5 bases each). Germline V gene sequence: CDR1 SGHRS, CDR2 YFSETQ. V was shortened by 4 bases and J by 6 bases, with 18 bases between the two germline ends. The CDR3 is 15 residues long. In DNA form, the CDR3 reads TGCGCCAGCAGCGTTATGGGGACGACCGCGGATACGCAGTATTTT. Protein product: CASSVMGTTADTQYF.

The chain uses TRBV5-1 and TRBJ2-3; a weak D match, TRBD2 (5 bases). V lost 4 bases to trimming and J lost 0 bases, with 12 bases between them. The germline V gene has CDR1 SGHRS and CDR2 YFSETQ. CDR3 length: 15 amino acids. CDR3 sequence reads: CASSPAGDSTDTQYF. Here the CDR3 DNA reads TGCGCCAGCAGCCCCGCCGGGGATAGCACAGATACGCAGTATTTT.

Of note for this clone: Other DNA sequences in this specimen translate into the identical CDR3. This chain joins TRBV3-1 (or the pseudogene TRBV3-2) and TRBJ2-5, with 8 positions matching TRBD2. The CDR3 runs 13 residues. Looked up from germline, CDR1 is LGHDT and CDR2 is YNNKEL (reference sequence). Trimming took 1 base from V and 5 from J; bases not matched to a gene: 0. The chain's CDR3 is CASSQGLAETQYF. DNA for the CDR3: TGTGCCAGCAGCCAAGGACTAGCGGAGACCCAGTACTTC.

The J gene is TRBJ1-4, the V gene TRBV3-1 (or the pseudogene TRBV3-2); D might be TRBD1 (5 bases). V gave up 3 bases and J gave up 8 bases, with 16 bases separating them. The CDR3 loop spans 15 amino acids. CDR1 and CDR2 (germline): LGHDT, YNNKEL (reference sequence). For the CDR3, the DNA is TGTGCCAGCAGCCAGGATGTACACAGGCGGGAAAAACTGTTTTTT. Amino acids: CASSQDVHRREKLFF.

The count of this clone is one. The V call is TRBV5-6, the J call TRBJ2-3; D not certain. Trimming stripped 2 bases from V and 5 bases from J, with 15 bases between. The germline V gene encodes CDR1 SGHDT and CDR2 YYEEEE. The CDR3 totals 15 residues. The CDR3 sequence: CASSLRLGWEDTQYF. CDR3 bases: TGTGCCAGCAGCTTAAGACTGGGCTGGGAAGATACGCAGTATTTT.